Below are 10 T cell receptor beta chains sequenced from a single sample in a study of shared clonotypes between healthy human individuals. Naive CD8 cells were CD45RO-negative, positively selected for CCR7, excluding terminally differentiated effector memory CD45RA+ cells. Clones were sequenced by immunoSEQ multiplex PCR, and TCRdb holds only the in-frame ones, with some missing. Seen here are over 2 million clones, about 95% observed once, and the top ten hold 1% to 1.3%. The sequencing input was naive CD8+ T cells sorted from blood. The source of these receptors is a man between 18 and 35 years old in good health.

V is TRBV19 and J is TRBJ1-6; unclear D gene. The CDR3 sequence is 14 residues long. The ends were cut back, 5 bases at V and 8 bases at J, with 13 bases in the middle. CDR1 and CDR2 (germline): LNHDA, SQIVND (reference sequence). The CDR3 coding sequence is TGTGCCAGTAGTTGGGCCCTCCGGGATTCACCCCTCCACTTT. Encoded protein: CASSWALRDSPLHF.

The V gene is TRBV5-1, the J gene TRBJ1-3, with D possibly TRBD1 on 6 matching bases. V lost 7 bases and J 0 bases, leaving 17 bases between the germline ends. This CDR3 contains 16 residues. Germline V gives CDR1 SGHRS, CDR2 YFSETQ. In DNA, the CDR3 is TGCGCCAGCCGAACGTCAGGGGACTTCTCTGGAAACACCATATATTTT. Translating it yields CASRTSGDFSGNTIYF.

The chain is built from TRBV4-3 and TRBJ2-5, with a possible D match to TRBD2 (6 bases). Germline CDR1 is LGHNA and CDR2 is YSLEER. V shed 4 bases and J shed 1 base, with 25 bases lying between them. The CDR3 consists of 19 residues. The DNA of the CDR3 is TGCGCCAGCAGCCCGGGAGCAGCGGCTGATAGAGCGGGCCAAGAGACCCAGTACTTC. Translation gives CASSPGAAADRAGQETQYF.

Of note for this clone: Other DNA sequences in the sample encode the same CDR3. The chain couples TRBV19 to TRBJ1-3; the D gene is possibly TRBD1 (5 bases). V dropped 5 bases and J dropped 0 bases, with 11 bases sitting between them. The CDR3 runs to 15 residues. From germline, CDR1 is LNHDA and CDR2 SQIVND (reference sequence). The CDR3 nucleotides are TGTGCCAGTAGTCTTGACAGCTCCTCTGGAAACACCATATATTTT. Translating gives CASSLDSSSGNTIYF.

This sequence joins TRBV7-9 and TRBJ2-5; 11 bases agree with TRBD1. Germline trimming cut 5 bases from V and 3 bases from J; bases unmatched to any gene: 14. CDR3 length: 18 amino acids. Germline lookup yields CDR1 SEHNR and CDR2 FQNEAQ (reference sequence). The chain's CDR3 is CASSRLLGQGDGKETQYF. CDR3 DNA: TGTGCCAGCAGCCGTTTACTGGGACAGGGGGATGGAAAAGAGACCCAGTACTTC.

J is TRBJ2-7 and V is TRBV6-1; 8 bases fit TRBD1. The ends lost 7 bases at V and 1 base at J; junction bases unmatched: 18. This CDR3 is 18 amino acids long. Looked up from germline, CDR1 is MNHNS and CDR2 is SASEGT. The CDR3 sequence: CASTDMGAAGGVSYEQYF. In nucleotides, the CDR3 is TGTGCCAGCACTGACATGGGTGCTGCAGGGGGCGTTTCCTACGAGCAGTACTTC.

The gene calls are TRBV13 and TRBJ1-4, with TRBD1 matching 7 bases. This CDR3 spans 17 amino acids. The V gene end was trimmed by 4 bases and the J gene end by 7 bases; junction bases not matched to a gene: 15. Germline V gives CDR1 PRHDT, CDR2 FYEKMQ (reference sequence). The DNA for the CDR3 is TGTGCCAGCAGCTCGTCCCGGGACAGCAGTGAGGGTGAAAAACTGTTTTTT. Translated, it gives CASSSSRDSSEGEKLFF.

V is TRBV10-1 and J is TRBJ2-7, with 8 bases lining up with TRBD1. The trim removed 3 bases at V and 6 bases at J, leaving 10 bases unmatched. Germline V gives CDR1 WNHNN, CDR2 SYGVQD (reference sequence). The CDR3 extends over 15 amino acids. CDR3 sequence reads: CASSDSGTGLGEQYF. The CDR3 DNA reads TGCGCCAGCAGTGATTCCGGGACAGGACTTGGCGAGCAGTACTTC.

This chain links TRBV27 with TRBJ2-7, with D perhaps TRBD1 or TRBD2 (6 bases each). Germline V CDR1 and CDR2: MNHEY, SMNVEV (reference sequence). The CDR3 spans 14 residues. V was pared by 6 bases and J by 4 bases, with 16 bases between. CDR3 in DNA: TGTGCCAGCAGGGTACAGGGTGGAGGGTACGAGCAGTACTTC. Amino acids: CASRVQGGGYEQYF.

The chain uses TRBV13 and TRBJ2-2; TRBD2 agrees at 14 bases. V gave up 5 bases and J gave up 6 bases; unmatched junction bases: 8. The CDR3 runs to 17 residues. In germline, CDR1 is PRHDT, CDR2 FYEKMQ (reference sequence). The CDR3 reads CASSTGLAGAAPGELFF. CDR3 sequence (DNA): TGTGCCAGCAGCACGGGACTAGCGGGAGCGGCCCCCGGGGAGCTGTTTTTT.